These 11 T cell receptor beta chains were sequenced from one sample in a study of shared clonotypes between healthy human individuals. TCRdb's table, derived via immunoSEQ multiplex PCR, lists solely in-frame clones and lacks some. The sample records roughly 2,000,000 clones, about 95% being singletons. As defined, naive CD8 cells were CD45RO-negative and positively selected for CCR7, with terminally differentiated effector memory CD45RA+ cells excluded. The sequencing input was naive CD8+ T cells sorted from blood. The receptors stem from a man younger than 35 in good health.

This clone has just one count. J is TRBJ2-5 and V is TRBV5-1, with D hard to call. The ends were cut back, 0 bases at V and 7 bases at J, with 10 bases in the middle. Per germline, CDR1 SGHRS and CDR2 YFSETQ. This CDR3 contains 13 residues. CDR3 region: CASSLENHRTQYF. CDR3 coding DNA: TGCGCCAGCAGCTTGGAGAATCATAGGACCCAGTACTTC.

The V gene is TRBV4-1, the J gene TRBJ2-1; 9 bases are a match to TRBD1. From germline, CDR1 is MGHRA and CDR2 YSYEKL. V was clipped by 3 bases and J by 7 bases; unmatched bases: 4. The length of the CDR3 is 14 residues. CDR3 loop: CASSHGTGRNEQFF. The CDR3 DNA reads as TGCGCCAGCAGCCATGGGACAGGGAGAAATGAGCAGTTCTTC.

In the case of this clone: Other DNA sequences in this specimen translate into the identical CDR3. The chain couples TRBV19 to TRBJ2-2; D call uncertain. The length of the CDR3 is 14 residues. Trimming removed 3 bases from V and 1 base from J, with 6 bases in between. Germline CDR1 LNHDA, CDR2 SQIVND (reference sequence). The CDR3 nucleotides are TGTGCCAGTAGTATTGCAGGGAACACCGGGGAGCTGTTTTTT. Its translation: CASSIAGNTGELFF.

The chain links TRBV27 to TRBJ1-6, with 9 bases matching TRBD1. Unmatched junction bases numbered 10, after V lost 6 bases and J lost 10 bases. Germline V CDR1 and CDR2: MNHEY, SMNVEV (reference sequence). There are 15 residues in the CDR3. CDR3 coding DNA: TGTGCCAGCAGCTCAACGGACAGGGGTTACTCACCCCTCCACTTT. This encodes CASSSTDRGYSPLHF.

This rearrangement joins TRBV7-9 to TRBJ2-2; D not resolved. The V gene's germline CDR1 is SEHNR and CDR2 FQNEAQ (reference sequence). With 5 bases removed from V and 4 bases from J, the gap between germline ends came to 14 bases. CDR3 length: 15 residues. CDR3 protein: CASSPKGSSTGELFF. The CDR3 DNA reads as TGTGCCAGCAGCCCAAAGGGTAGCAGCACCGGGGAGCTGTTTTTT.

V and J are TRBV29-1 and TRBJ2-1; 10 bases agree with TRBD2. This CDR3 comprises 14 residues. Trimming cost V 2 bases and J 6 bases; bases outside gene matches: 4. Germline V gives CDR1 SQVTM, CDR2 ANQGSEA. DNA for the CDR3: TGCAGCGTTGAAAAATTAGCGGGGGGCAATGAGCAGTTCTTC. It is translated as CSVEKLAGGNEQFF.

Here the CDR3 reads CASSLPKDGTDYNEQFF. The CDR3 DNA sequence: TGTGCCAGCAGTTTGCCGAAAGACGGGACAGATTACAATGAGCAGTTCTTC. The chain has TRBV28 and TRBJ2-1; 7 bases are shared with TRBD1. CDR3 length equals 17 residues. Germline CDR1 and CDR2: MDHEN and SYDVKM. V gave up 3 bases and J gave up 4 bases; unmatched junction bases: 12.

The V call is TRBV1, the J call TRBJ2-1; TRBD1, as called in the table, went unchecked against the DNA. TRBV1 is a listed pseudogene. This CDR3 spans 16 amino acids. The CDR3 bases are TGCACCAGCAGCCACCTTCCCACAGGGTTGGAGAATGAGCAGTTCTTC. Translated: CTSSHLPTGLENEQFF.

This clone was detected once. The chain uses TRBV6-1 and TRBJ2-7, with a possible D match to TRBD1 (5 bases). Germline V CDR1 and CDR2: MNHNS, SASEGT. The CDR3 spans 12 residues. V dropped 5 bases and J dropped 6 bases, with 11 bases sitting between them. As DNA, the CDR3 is TGTGCCAGCAGTTGGGGCAGCTTCGAGCAGTACTTC. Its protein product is CASSWGSFEQYF.

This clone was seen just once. The CDR3, as DNA: TGTGCCAGCACCCTAGGACCTAGCTCCTACAATGAGCAGTTCTTC. Protein product: CASTLGPSSYNEQFF. V is TRBV6-5 and J is TRBJ2-1; no definite D call. Germline V gene data show CDR1 as MNHEY and CDR2 as SVGAGI. Trimming left V 7 bases short and J 0 bases short, with 13 bases between. There are 15 residues in the CDR3.

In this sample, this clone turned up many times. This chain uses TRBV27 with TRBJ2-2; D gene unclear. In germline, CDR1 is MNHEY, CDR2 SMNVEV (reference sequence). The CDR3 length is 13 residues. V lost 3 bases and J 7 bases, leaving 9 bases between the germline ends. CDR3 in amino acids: CASSFFRDGELFF. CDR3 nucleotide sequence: TGTGCCAGCAGTTTCTTCAGAGACGGGGAGCTGTTTTTT.